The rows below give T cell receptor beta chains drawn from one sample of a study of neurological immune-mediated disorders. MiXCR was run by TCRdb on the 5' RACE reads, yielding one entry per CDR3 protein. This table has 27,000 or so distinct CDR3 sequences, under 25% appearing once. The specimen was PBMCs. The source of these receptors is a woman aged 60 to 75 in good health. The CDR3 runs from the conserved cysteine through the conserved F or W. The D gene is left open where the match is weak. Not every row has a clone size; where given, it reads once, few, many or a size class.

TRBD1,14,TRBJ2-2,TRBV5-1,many,TGCGCCAGCCTCTCAGGGGGGAACACCGGGGAGCTGTTTTTT,CASLSGGNTGELFF
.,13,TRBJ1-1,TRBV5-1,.,TGCGCCAGCAGCTACAGGACGAACACTGAAGCTTTCTTT,CASSYRTNTEAFF
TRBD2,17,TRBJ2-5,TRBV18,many,TGTGCCAGCTCCCTCAATTTACCGGGACTAGCGGAAGGGGCCCAGTACTTC,CASSLNLPGLAEGAQYF
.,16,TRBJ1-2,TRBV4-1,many,TGCGCCAGCAGCCAAGAAGATCCCGGGAGCTGGGATGGCTACACCTTC,CASSQEDPGSWDGYTF
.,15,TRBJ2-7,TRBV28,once,TGTGCCAGCAGTTCTTCTTGGGACGGGTCCTACGAGCAGTACTTC,CASSSSWDGSYEQYF
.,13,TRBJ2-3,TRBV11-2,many,TGTGCCAGCAGTTCACCGAGCACAGATACGCAGTATTTT,CASSSPSTDTQYF
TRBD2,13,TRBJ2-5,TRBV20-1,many,TGCAGTGCTACAGGGAGCGGGGGGGAGACCCAGTACTTC,CSATGSGGETQYF
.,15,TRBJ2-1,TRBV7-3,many,TGTGCCAGCAGGTCTAACCCCCAGCCCAACAATGAGCAGTTCTTC,CASRSNPQPNNEQFF
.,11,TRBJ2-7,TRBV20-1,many,TGCAGTGGCACAGGCACCGGCGAGCAGTACTTC,CSGTGTGEQYF
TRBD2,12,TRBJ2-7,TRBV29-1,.,TGCAGCTTCTATTCGGGGGGTTACGAGCAGTACTTC,CSFYSGGYEQYF
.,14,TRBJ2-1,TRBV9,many,TGTGCCAGCAGCCATGGGTCCCAGGGCAATGAGCAGTTCTTC,CASSHGSQGNEQFF
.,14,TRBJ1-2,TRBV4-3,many,TGCGCCAGCAGCCAAGATTTGGGAGGGGATGGCTACACCTTC,CASSQDLGGDGYTF
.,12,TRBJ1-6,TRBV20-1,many,TGCAGTGCTAGTGGGTCCAATTCACCCCTCCACTTT,CSASGSNSPLHF
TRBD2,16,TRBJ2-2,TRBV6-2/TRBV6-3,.,TGTGCCAGCAGTGACGGACTAGCGGGACCCACCGGGGAGCTGTTTTTT,CASSDGLAGPTGELFF
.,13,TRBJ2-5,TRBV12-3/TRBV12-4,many,TGTGCCAGCAGTTTTCTGGGGCTGGAGACCCAGTACTTC,CASSFLGLETQYF
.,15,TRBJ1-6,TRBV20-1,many,TGCAGTGCTCACGGGAGAAGCTCCTATAATTCACCCCTCCACTTT,CSAHGRSSYNSPLHF
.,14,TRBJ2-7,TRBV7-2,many,TGTGCCAGCAGCTTCAGGGGTTATGGATACGAGCAGTACTTC,CASSFRGYGYEQYF
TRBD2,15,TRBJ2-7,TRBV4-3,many,TGCGCCAGCAGCCAAGATCGGGGGGGTTCCTACGAGCAGTACTTC,CASSQDRGGSYEQYF
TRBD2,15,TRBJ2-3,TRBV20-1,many,TGCAGTGCCCCTCGGGATAGCGGGATCACAGATACGCAGTATTTT,CSAPRDSGITDTQYF
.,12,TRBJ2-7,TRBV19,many,TGTGCCAGTAGTATAGTCGGCTACGAGCAGTACTTC,CASSIVGYEQYF
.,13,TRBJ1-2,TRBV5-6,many,TGTGCCAGCAGCGCCGGGACAATCTATGGCTACACCTTC,CASSAGTIYGYTF
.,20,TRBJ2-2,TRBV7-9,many,TGTGCCAGCAGTTTTAGAAGGGCTTCGGGCGGTAGTCCGAACACCGGGGAGCTGTTTTTT,CASSFRRASGGSPNTGELFF
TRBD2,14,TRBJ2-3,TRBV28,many,TGTGCCAGCACCCGGGGGAGGGGCACAGATACGCAGTATTTT,CASTRGRGTDTQYF
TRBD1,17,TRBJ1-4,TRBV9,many,TGTGCCAGCAGCCTACGGGACAGCCGAACAACTAATGAAAAACTGTTTTTT,CASSLRDSRTTNEKLFF
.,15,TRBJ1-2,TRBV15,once,TGTGCCACCAGCACCGGAGGCACAGGGTTCTATGGCTACACCTTC,CATSTGGTGFYGYTF
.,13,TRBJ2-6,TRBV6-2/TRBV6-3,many,TGTGCCAGCAGTTATTCTGGGGCCAACGTCCTGACTTTC,CASSYSGANVLTF
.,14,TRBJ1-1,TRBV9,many,TGTGCCAGCTCCAGGGACCCAATGAACACTGAAGCTTTCTTT,CASSRDPMNTEAFF
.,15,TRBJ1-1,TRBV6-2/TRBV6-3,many,TGTGCCAGCATCTCCCGAAACCCGGCTGGCACTGAAGCTTTCTTT,CASISRNPAGTEAFF
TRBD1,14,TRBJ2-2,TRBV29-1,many,TGCAGCGTGAGGACAGGGACCGTGGCCGGGGAGCTGTTTTTT,CSVRTGTVAGELFF
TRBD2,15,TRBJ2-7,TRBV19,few,TGTGCCAGTAGTCCCTTAGCGGGGGCGGTCTACGAGCAGTACTTC,CASSPLAGAVYEQYF
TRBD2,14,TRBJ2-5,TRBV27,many,TGTGCCAGCAGTTTAATTTGGGGGGGAGAGACCCAGTACTTC,CASSLIWGGETQYF
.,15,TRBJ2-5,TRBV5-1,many,TGCGCCAGCAGCTTGAATTCGGGCAGCCAAGAGACCCAGTACTTC,CASSLNSGSQETQYF
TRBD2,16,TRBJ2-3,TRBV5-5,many,TGTGCCAGCAGCTTCATCCCGGGGACTAGCGGAAGTACGCAGTATTTT,CASSFIPGTSGSTQYF
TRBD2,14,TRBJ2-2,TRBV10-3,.,TGTGCCACAGGACTAGCGGAAAGCACCGGGGAGCTGTTTTTT,CATGLAESTGELFF